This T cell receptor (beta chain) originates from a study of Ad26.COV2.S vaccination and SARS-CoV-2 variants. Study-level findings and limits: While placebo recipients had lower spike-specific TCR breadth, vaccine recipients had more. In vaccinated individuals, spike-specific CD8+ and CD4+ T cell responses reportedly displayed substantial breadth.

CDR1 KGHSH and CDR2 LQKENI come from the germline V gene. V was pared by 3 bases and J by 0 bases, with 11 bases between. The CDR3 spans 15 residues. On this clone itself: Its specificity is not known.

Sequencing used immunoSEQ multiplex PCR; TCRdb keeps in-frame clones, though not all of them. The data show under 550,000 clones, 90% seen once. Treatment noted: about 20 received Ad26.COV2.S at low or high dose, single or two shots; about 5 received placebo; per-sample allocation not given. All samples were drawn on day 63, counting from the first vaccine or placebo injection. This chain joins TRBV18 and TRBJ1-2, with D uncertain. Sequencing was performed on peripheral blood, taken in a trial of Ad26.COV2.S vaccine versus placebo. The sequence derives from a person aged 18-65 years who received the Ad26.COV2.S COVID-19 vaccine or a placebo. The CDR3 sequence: CASSPPGTPNYGYTF. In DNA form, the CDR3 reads TGTGCCAGCTCACCCCCGGGCACCCCTAACTATGGCTACACCTTC.